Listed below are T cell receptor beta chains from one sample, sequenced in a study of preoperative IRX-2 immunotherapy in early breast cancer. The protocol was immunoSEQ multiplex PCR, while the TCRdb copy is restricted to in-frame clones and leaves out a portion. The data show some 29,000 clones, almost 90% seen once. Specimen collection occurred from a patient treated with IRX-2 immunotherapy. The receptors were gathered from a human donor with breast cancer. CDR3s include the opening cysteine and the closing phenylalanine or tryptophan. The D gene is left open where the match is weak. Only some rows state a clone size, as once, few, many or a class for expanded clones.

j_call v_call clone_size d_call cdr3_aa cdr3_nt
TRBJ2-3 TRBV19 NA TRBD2 CASSGGGLALTDTQYF TGTGCCAGCTCCGGAGGGGGACTAGCCCTCACAGATACGCAGTATTTT
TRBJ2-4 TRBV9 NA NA CASSVSGSNIQYF TGTGCCAGCAGCGTCTCAGGGTCAAACATTCAGTACTTC
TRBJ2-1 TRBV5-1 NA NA CASTSGTQNYNEQFF TGCGCCAGCACCTCCGGGACCCAGAACTACAATGAGCAGTTCTTC
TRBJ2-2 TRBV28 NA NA CASSKGPRMGELFF TGTGCCAGCAGTAAGGGACCCAGAATGGGGGAGCTGTTTTTT
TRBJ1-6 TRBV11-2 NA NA CASSLGSSYNSPLHF TGTGCCAGCAGCTTGGGGAGCTCCTATAATTCACCCCTCCACTTT
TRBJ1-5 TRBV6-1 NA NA CASQGAGTPRWAQHF TGTGCCAGCCAAGGGGCAGGGACTCCTCGTTGGGCCCAGCATTTT
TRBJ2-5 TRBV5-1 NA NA CASTLGTFEETQYF TGCGCCAGCACCCTAGGGACTTTTGAAGAGACCCAGTACTTC
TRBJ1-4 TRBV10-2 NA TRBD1 CASSNRGHSEKLFF TGCGCCAGCAGTAACAGGGGGCATAGTGAAAAACTGTTTTTT
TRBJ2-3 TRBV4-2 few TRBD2 CATRASGNTDTQYF TGTGCCACCCGGGCTAGCGGTAACACAGATACGCAGTATTTT
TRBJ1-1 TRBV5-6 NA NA CASSSGLKGEAFF TGTGCCAGCAGCTCAGGGCTTAAGGGTGAAGCTTTCTTT
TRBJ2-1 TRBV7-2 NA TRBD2 CASSLYSGRTYNEQFF TGTGCCAGCAGCCTCTATAGCGGGAGAACCTACAATGAGCAGTTCTTC
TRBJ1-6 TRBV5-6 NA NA CASSSNSPLHF TGTGCCAGCAGCTCAAATTCACCCCTCCACTTT
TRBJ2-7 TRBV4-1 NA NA CASSQDFWRGPDYEQYF TGCGCCAGCAGCCAAGATTTCTGGCGGGGGCCTGACTACGAGCAGTACTTC
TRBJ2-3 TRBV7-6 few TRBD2 CASSLGVAGETTSTDTQYF TGTGCCAGCAGCTTGGGGGTTGCGGGGGAGACAACTAGCACAGATACGCAGTATTTT
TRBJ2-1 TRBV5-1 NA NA CASSLPGEWNEQFF TGCGCCAGCAGCTTGCCGGGAGAGTGGAATGAGCAGTTCTTC